These 18 T cell receptor beta chains were all obtained from the same sample, sequenced in a study of beta chain features in type 1 diabetes. Expressed TCRB transcripts got sequenced, as all isolated RNA was reverse transcribed. Produced via immunoSEQ multiplex PCR; TCRdb's table is partial and in-frame only. The sample shows a few hundred thousand clones, about 20% of them seen only once. The sequenced sample was naive CD4+ T cells from blood. The source of these receptors is a woman aged 18-29 years in good health.

The genes are TRBV30 and TRBJ2-6; weak D call: TRBD1 (6 bases). CDR3 size: 15 residues. Trimming shortened V by 4 bases and J by 4 bases, and 14 bases separated the two germline ends. Germline CDR1 and CDR2: GTSNPN and SVGIG (reference sequence). As DNA, the CDR3 is TGTGCCTGGACTAACAGGGCGCTCGGGGCCAACGTCCTGACTTTC. This translates into CAWTNRALGANVLTF.

There are a few counts of this clone. The V and J genes are TRBV18 and TRBJ1-1; D is undetermined. CDR1 and CDR2 (germline): KGHSH, LQKENI. The CDR3 sequence is 15 residues long. V lost 2 bases to trimming and J lost 1 base, with 11 bases between them. The CDR3 protein is CASSPDEGRNTEAFF. CDR3 in DNA: TGTGCCAGCTCACCAGATGAGGGTCGGAACACTGAAGCTTTCTTT. Drawing the rest from reference TRBV18 and TRBJ1-1, the complete variable domain is NAGVMQNPRHLVRRRGQEARLRCSPMKGHSHVYWYRQLPEEGLKFMVYLQKENIIDESGMPKERFSAEFPKEGPSILRIQQVVRGDSAAYFCASSPDEGRNTEAFFGQGTRLTVV.

This clone was counted a few times. The rearrangement links TRBV30 to TRBJ1-2; TRBD1 matches at 9 bases. The CDR3 extends over 15 amino acids. V lost 3 bases to trimming and J lost 2 bases; unmatched junction nucleotides: 7. Germline loops: CDR1 GTSNPN, CDR2 SVGIG (reference sequence). The CDR3: CAWRAGTGINYGYTF. DNA for the CDR3: TGTGCCTGGAGAGCCGGGACAGGGATAAACTATGGCTACACCTTC.

The table lists this clone with a count of one. Here the CDR3 reads CASSQDLGGLGYTF. CDR3 in DNA: TGTGCCAGCAGCCAAGATTTAGGAGGGTTGGGCTACACCTTC. The chain combines TRBV4-2 with TRBJ1-2; D ambiguous. This CDR3 region has 14 residues. Germline-derived CDR1 and CDR2 are LGHNA and YNFKEQ. Trimming removed 0 bases at V and 8 bases at J, with 13 bases between.

The CDR3 DNA reads TGTGCCAGCAGCCCTAGGCGAGGAGTCTACAATGAGCAGTTCTTC. Protein product: CASSPRRGVYNEQFF. J is TRBJ2-1 and V is TRBV5-4; the D is unclear. Trimming took off 4 bases at V and 3 bases at J, with 14 bases between the two ends. Germline V gene lookup returns CDR1 SGHNT and CDR2 YYREEE (reference sequence). This CDR3 comprises 15 residues.

This clone was detected a few times. V and J are TRBV29-1 and TRBJ1-5, with 7 bases lining up with TRBD1. Germline CDR1 and CDR2: SQVTM and ANQGSEA. V gave up 6 bases and J gave up 0 bases; unmatched junction bases: 5. The CDR3 spans 14 residues. The CDR3 region is CSVVDRDSNQPQHF. As DNA, the CDR3 is TGCAGCGTGGTAGACAGGGATAGCAATCAGCCCCAGCATTTT.

The genes are TRBV29-1 and TRBJ2-3; TRBD2 agrees at 9 bases. The CDR3 sequence is 14 residues long. The V and J ends lost 3 bases and 0 bases, in that order; junction bases with no gene match: 1. Per germline, CDR1 SQVTM and CDR2 ANQGSEA. The CDR3 loop reads CSVERGGSTDTQYF. CDR3 coding DNA: TGCAGCGTTGAGCGGGGGGGTAGCACAGATACGCAGTATTTT.

Details on this clone: The sample carries other DNA sequences with the same CDR3. The gene calls are TRBV5-1 and TRBJ2-7, with 8 nucleotides matching TRBD2. Germline CDR1 SGHRS, CDR2 YFSETQ. The CDR3 length is 15 residues. Losses at the gene ends were 0 bases for V and 2 bases for J; bases not matched to a gene: 4. This chain's CDR3 is CASSLVAGGPYEQYF. CDR3 sequence (DNA): TGCGCCAGCAGCTTGGTTGCGGGGGGACCCTACGAGCAGTACTTC.

On this clone itself: One end of the junction varies from germline; a read error may be responsible. This chain joins TRBV7-8 and TRBJ2-7; a possible D gene is TRBD2 (5 bases). From germline, CDR1 is SGHVS and CDR2 FQNEAQ. This CDR3 has 13 residues. Written as DNA, the CDR3 is TGTGCCAGCAGCTTAGGCACAGCGGACGAGCGGTACTTC. It translates to CASSLGTADERYF.

The chain recombines TRBV18 with TRBJ2-1; TRBD1 matches 7 bases. Germline loops: CDR1 KGHSH, CDR2 LQKENI. The junction had 4 bases not matched to a gene; V was cut back by 2 bases and J by 6 bases. This CDR3 contains 14 residues. This CDR3 is CASSPDQGVNEQFF. CDR3 DNA: TGTGCCAGCTCACCAGACCAGGGGGTCAATGAGCAGTTCTTC.

The rearrangement links TRBV19 to TRBJ2-1; 11 nucleotides agree with TRBD2. V was pared by 7 bases and J by 7 bases, with 6 bases of the junction left unmatched. There are 14 residues in the CDR3. Germline lookup yields CDR1 LNHDA and CDR2 SQIVND (reference sequence). CDR3 sequence (DNA): TGTGCCAGTAAGGTGGGACTAGCGGTTAATGAGCAGTTCTTC. It encodes CASKVGLAVNEQFF.

CDR3 amino acids: CASSLIGRGDEQYF. The CDR3 DNA reads TGTGCCAGCAGCTTAATCGGCAGGGGCGACGAGCAGTACTTC. The rearrangement uses TRBV7-3 and TRBJ2-7, with D tentatively TRBD1 (6 bases). Germline V gene sequence: CDR1 SGHTA, CDR2 FQGTGA. The length of the CDR3 is 14 residues. The ends were cut back, 1 base at V and 5 bases at J, with 12 bases in the middle. Full variable domain (outside the CDR3, taken from reference TRBV7-3 and TRBJ2-7): GAGVSQTPSNKVTEKGKYVELRCDPISGHTALYWYRQSLGQGPEFLIYFQGTGAADDSGLPNDRFFAVRPEGSVSTLKIQRTERGDSAVYLCASSLIGRGDEQYFGPGTRLTVT.

This clone occurred a few times. The same CDR3 arises from other DNA sequences in this sample as well. The V gene is TRBV30, the J gene TRBJ1-5; D gene uncertain. The germline V and J ends were trimmed by 2 bases and 2 bases, with 7 bases remaining between them. This CDR3 has 13 amino acids. Germline V gene sequence: CDR1 GTSNPN, CDR2 SVGIG (reference sequence). CDR3 sequence reads: CAWSPSGNQPQHF. The CDR3 DNA is TGTGCCTGGAGTCCTTCGGGCAATCAGCCCCAGCATTTT. The whole variable domain, filled in from reference TRBV30 and TRBJ1-5, reads SQTIHQWPATLVQPVGSPLSLECTVEGTSNPNLYWYRQAAGRGLQLLFYSVGIGQISSEVPQNLSASRPQDRQFILSSKKLLLSDSGFYLCAWSPSGNQPQHFGDGTRLSIL.

The rearrangement links TRBV2 to TRBJ1-2, with 7 bases identical to TRBD1. The length of the CDR3 is 14 residues. V lost 6 bases to trimming and J lost 8 bases; unmatched junction nucleotides: 12. From germline, CDR1 is SNHLY and CDR2 FYNNEI. The CDR3 coding sequence is TGTGCCAGCAGCCTAAGGACAGGAGGTCTCGGCTACACCTTC. Protein: CASSLRTGGLGYTF.

There are a few counts of this clone. The chain has TRBV29-1 and TRBJ1-1; no clear D. CDR1 and CDR2 (germline): SQVTM, ANQGSEA. This CDR3 contains 12 residues. Trimming removed 4 bases from V and 0 bases from J, with 6 bases in between. The CDR3 DNA follows: TGCAGCGTTGTCTCAGTGAACACTGAAGCTTTCTTT. This gives the protein CSVVSVNTEAFF.

This clone was counted between two and nine times. This chain links TRBV30 with TRBJ1-2; possible D gene TRBD1, 5 bases. In germline, CDR1 is GTSNPN, CDR2 SVGIG (reference sequence). V was pared by 4 bases and J by 3 bases, with 6 bases between. The CDR3 spans 11 residues. CDR3 DNA sequence: TGTGCCTGGACAGGGTACTATGGCTACACCTTC. Its translation: CAWTGYYGYTF.

This clone was counted a few times. The rearrangement uses TRBV10-3 and TRBJ2-7; 11 nucleotides align to TRBD2. Germline values: CDR1 ENHRY, CDR2 SYGVKD. This CDR3 contains 15 residues. V was clipped by 6 bases and J by 4 bases; unmatched bases: 8. The CDR3 nucleotides are TGTGCCATCAGAGAAGGGACTAGCGGTGTATACGAGCAGTACTTC. Its translation: CAIREGTSGVYEQYF.

The rearrangement joins TRBV30 to TRBJ2-3; TRBD1 aligns across 7 bases. The CDR3 sequence is 13 residues long. CDR1 is GTSNPN, CDR2 SVGIG, per germline (reference sequence). Trimming removed 3 bases from V and 4 bases from J; junction bases left unmatched: 4. CDR3 coding DNA: TGTGCCTGGAGAGATCAGGGGGCAGATACGCAGTATTTT. Protein: CAWRDQGADTQYF.